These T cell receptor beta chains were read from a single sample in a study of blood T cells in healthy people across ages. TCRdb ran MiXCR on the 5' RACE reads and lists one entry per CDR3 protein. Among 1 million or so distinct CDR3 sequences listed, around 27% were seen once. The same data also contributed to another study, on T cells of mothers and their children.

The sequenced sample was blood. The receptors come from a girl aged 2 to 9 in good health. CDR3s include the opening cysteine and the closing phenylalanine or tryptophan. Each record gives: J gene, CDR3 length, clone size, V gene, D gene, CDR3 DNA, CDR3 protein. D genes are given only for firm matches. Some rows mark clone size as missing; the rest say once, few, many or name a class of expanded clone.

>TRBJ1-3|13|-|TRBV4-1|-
TGCGCCAGCAGCCAACGCCGCGGGGACACCATATATTTT
CASSQRRGDTIYF
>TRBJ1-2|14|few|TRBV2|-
TGTGCCAGCAGTGAGGAATCCGTTAACTATGGCTACACCTTC
CASSEESVNYGYTF
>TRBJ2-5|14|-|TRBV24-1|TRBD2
TGTGCCACCAGTGACCGTAGCGGGAGAGGGACCCAGTACTTC
CATSDRSGRGTQYF
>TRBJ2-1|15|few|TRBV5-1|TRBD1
TGCGCCAGCGGTACAGGGGGAGGCTCCTACAATGAGCAGTTCTTC
CASGTGGGSYNEQFF
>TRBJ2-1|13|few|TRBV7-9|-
TGTGCCAGCAGCCCTCCGTCGGGCGATGAGCAGTTCTTC
CASSPPSGDEQFF
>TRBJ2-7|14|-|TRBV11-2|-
TGTGCCAGCAGCTCCGAGGGGGGGGGTTACGAGCAGTACTTC
CASSSEGGGYEQYF
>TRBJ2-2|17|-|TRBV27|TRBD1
TGTGCCAGCAGAACTGTATGGGGACAGGGTTATACCGGGGAGCTGTTTTTT
CASRTVWGQGYTGELFF
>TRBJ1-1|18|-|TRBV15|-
TGTGCCACCAGCAGAGAACCTTCTTTTTATGGACTTGGGACTGAAGCTTTCTTT
CATSREPSFYGLGTEAFF
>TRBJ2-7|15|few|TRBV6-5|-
TGTGCCAGCAGTTATTCCACAGGGGAGGCCTACGAGCAGTACTTC
CASSYSTGEAYEQYF
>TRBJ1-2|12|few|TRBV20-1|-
TGCAGTGCTAGGACAGTTAGCTATGGCTACACCTTC
CSARTVSYGYTF
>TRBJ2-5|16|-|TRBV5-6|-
TGTGCCAGCAGCTTTGTGCCCGACAGCAACCAAGAGACCCAGTACTTC
CASSFVPDSNQETQYF
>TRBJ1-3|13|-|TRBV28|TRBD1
TGTGCCAGCCAGGGACAGGGCGAAAACACCATATATTTT
CASQGQGENTIYF
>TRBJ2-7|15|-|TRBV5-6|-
TGTGCCAGCAGCTCCGCACTAGCTTATCCGGACGAGCAGTACTTC
CASSSALAYPDEQYF
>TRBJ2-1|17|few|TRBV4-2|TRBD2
TGTGCCAGCAGCCAAGGACTAGCGGGGAGCTCCTACAATGAGCAGTTCTTC
CASSQGLAGSSYNEQFF
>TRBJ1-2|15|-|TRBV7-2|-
TGTGCCAGCAGCCCTGGGTGGCCTTCTAACTATGGCTACACCTTC
CASSPGWPSNYGYTF
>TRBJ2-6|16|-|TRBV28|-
TGTGCCAGCAGTGGGGACAAGAAGGGTGGGGCCAACGTCCTGACTTTC
CASSGDKKGGANVLTF
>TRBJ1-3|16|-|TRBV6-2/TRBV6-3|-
TGTGCCAGCAGTTCCCCGTGGGGAAGGGCTGGAAACACCATATATTTT
CASSSPWGRAGNTIYF
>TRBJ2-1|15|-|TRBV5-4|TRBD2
TGTGCCAGCAGCTTAGGGACTAGTGGGTCATTTGAGCAGTTCTTC
CASSLGTSGSFEQFF
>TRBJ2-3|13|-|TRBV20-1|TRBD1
TGCAGTGCCCCTCTGACAGGGACAGATACGCAGTATTTT
CSAPLTGTDTQYF
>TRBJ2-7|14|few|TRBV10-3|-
TGTGCCATCAGTGATGGGACGGGGGCTGTCGAGCAGTACTTC
CAISDGTGAVEQYF
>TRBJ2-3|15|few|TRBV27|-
TGTGCCAGCAGTCCCTGGGACGTCACTGGAGATACGCAGTATTTT
CASSPWDVTGDTQYF
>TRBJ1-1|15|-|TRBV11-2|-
TGTGCCGGCAGACAAACACGCTGGGGGTACACTGAAGCTTTCTTT
CAGRQTRWGYTEAFF
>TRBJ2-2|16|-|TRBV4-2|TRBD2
TGTGCCAGCAGCCACCCTTGGGGGGGGAACACCGGGGAGCTGTTTTTT
CASSHPWGGNTGELFF
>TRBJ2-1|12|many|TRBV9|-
TGTGCCAGCAGCCCGATGGGAGATGAGCAGTTCTTC
CASSPMGDEQFF
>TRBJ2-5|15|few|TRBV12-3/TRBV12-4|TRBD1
TGTGCCAGCAGTCAGAAGGACAGGATCCCAGAGACCCAGTACTTC
CASSQKDRIPETQYF